This T cell receptor beta chain appears in the sequencing data of a study of T cell repertoires in ileal Crohn's disease. The wider study: About half of patients got postoperative therapy: around ten thiopurines, approximately 17 anti-TNF. Biopsies of the neoterminal ileum at postoperative colonoscopy form M6 samples. Study-level results: Clonal expansions were more frequent in active smokers than non-smokers at surgery.

A few counts support this clone. As yet, its antigen is unknown. Germline CDR1 and CDR2: SNHLY and FYNNEI. The length of the CDR3 is 13 residues. Trimming took 6 bases from V and 2 from J, leaving 9 bases between them. Using immunoSEQ multiplex PCR, the repertoire was profiled, and TCRdb retains in-frame clones only, with some absent. The repertoire consists of 13,000 to 15,000 clones, with 78% occurring once and the leading ten covering approximately 4%. The time point denotes: neoterminal ileum biopsy at postoperative endoscopy, about 6 months after surgery. Eligibility required adulthood, ileal or ileocolonic Crohn's disease and indicated ileocolonic resection.

The TCR originated in an adult with Crohn's disease. J is TRBJ2-3 and V is TRBV2; D tentatively fits TRBD1 or TRBD2 (5 bases each). Sequencing input: ileal tissue. CDR3 nucleotides: TGTGCCAGCAGGGGGGAGTCCACAGATACGCAGTATTTT. It codes for CASRGESTDTQYF.